This T cell receptor beta chain is from a study of patients and donors after allogeneic stem cell transplantation. Each CDR3 protein gets one entry after TCRdb re-called the RT-PCR reads with MiXCR. The table has approximately 37,000 distinct CDR3 sequences, under 40% seen once. Germline V gene lookup returns CDR1 MDHEN and CDR2 SYDVKM. Trimming left V 5 bases short and J 6 bases short, with 17 bases between. CDR3 length: 14 residues. Sequencing input: blood, either unsorted or a sorted T cell fraction (not recorded which). This chain uses TRBV28 with TRBJ2-7; D possibly uses TRBD1 or TRBD2 (5 bases each). The origin of this receptor is a human donor who was either an allogeneic HSCT recipient or a stem cell or donor lymphocyte infusion donor (not recorded which). It is not recorded whose cells these are; they may come from a transplant donor. CDR3 in DNA: TGTGCCAGCAGTATCCGGGGCCACCTCCTCGAGCAGTACTTC. This sequence encodes CASSIRGHLLEQYF.